This TCR beta chain was identified in a study of human T cells and chemical hapten exposure. TCRdb redid the calling of the RACE reads with MiXCR, one entry per CDR3 protein. This table has 50,000 or so distinct CDR3 sequences, roughly 9.5% appearing once. As to time point: patch test 1, 2 weeks after DPC sensitization. Regarding treatment: therapeutic diphenylcyclopropenone sensitization with weekly scalp DPC. Source: whole blood, taken in connection with sensitization to the hapten diphenylcyclopropenone (DPC). The clonotype comes from a woman aged 45 to 65 with alopecia areata. Some clones in this sample may be carry-over from other donors' samples.

CDR3 sequence: CASSLAGRQETQYF. CDR3 nucleotides: TGTGCCAGCAGTCTAGCGGGGCGACAAGAGACCCAGTACTTC. V usage is TRBV7-7 and J usage is TRBJ2-5, with 9 bases aligning to TRBD2. From germline, CDR1 is SSHAT and CDR2 FNYEAQ (reference sequence). The J segment lost 2 bases and the V segment lost 6 bases, leaving 4 bases of the junction unmatched. This CDR3 contains 14 residues.